The 21 T cell receptor beta chains below were found in one sample sequenced in a study of regulatory T cells in long-lasting Graves disease. The TCR beta library used iRepertoire HTBI primers with Arm-PCR amplification of CDR3. TCRdb re-derived calls from the multiplex PCR reads in MiXCR, one entry per CDR3 protein. This table holds fewer than 550,000 distinct CDR3 sequences, around a fifth found once. Time point reported: persistent/refractory GD, antithyroid drugs over 5 years with positive TRAb. Making the TCR library involved RNA that had been extracted from PBMCs. Sequencing was performed on peripheral blood mononuclear cells (PBMCs), taken when the disease was refractory, from a patient treated with antithyroid drugs. The receptors were sampled from a female donor with Graves disease.

The chain carries TRBV9 and TRBJ1-1, with D tentatively TRBD1 (5 bases). Germline V gene data show CDR1 as SGDLS and CDR2 as YYNGEE. The CDR3 length is 15 residues. V was shortened by 4 bases and J by 1 base, with 14 bases between the two germline ends. CDR3 DNA sequence: TGTGCCAGCAGCCCACCCGAGGGGCCGAACACTGAAGCTTTCTTT. Protein sequence: CASSPPEGPNTEAFF. Full variable domain (outside the CDR3, taken from reference TRBV9 and TRBJ1-1): DSGVTQTPKHLITATGQRVTLRCSPRSGDLSVYWYQQSLDQGLQFLIQYYNGEERAKGNILERFSAQQFPDLHSELNLSSLELGDSALYFCASSPPEGPNTEAFFGQGTRLTVV.

Many counts were recorded for this clonotype. The V gene is TRBV2, the J gene TRBJ1-5, with D tentatively TRBD1 (5 bases). CDR1 is SNHLY, CDR2 FYNNEI, per germline. V was cut by 9 bases and J by 3 bases, with 18 bases left in between. CDR3 length: 15 amino acids. The CDR3 loop is CASPPGPAANQPQHF. The CDR3 coding sequence is TGTGCCAGTCCCCCGGGACCCGCTGCCAATCAGCCCCAGCATTTT. Variable domain in full (rest from reference TRBV2 and TRBJ1-5): EPEVTQTPSHQVTQMGQEVILRCVPISNHLYFYWYRQILGQKVEFLVSFYNNEISEKSEIFDDQFSVERPDGSNFTLKIRSTKLEDSAMYFCASPPGPAANQPQHFGDGTRLSIL.

This clonotype was detected a few times. This chain joins TRBV3-1 and TRBJ2-7, with D tentatively TRBD1 (8 bases). The CDR3 sequence is 12 residues long. Germline CDR1 reads LGHDT; CDR2 reads YNNKEL (reference sequence). V was clipped by 6 bases and J by 7 bases, with 13 bases between them. The CDR3 here is CASSDRGGEQYF. The CDR3 DNA reads TGTGCCAGCAGTGACAGGGGAGGGGAGCAGTACTTC.

The V and J genes are TRBV4-1 and TRBJ1-1; D call uncertain. The germline CDR1 and CDR2 sequences are MGHRA and YSYEKL. The ends were cut back, 1 base at V and 0 bases at J, with 9 bases in the middle. This CDR3 is 15 amino acids long. For the CDR3, the DNA is TGCGCCAGCAGCCAAGTCCAGGACGTGAACACTGAAGCTTTCTTT. This sequence encodes CASSQVQDVNTEAFF.

The chain employs TRBV7-3 and TRBJ2-6; TRBD1 matches 9 bases. The CDR3 spans 16 residues. Trimming cost V 6 bases and J 5 bases; bases outside gene matches: 8. Germline assignment: CDR1 SGHTA and CDR2 FQGTGA. Here the CDR3 DNA reads TGTGCCAGCAGTCGGGCGGGGACAGGGCGGGCCAACGTCCTGACTTTC. As protein: CASSRAGTGRANVLTF.

The rearrangement links TRBV10-3 to TRBJ1-2; TRBD1 is a possible D gene (5 bases). Trimming stripped 10 bases from V and 2 bases from J, with 5 bases between. Germline CDR1 is ENHRY and CDR2 is SYGVKD. CDR3 length: 10 residues. The DNA for the CDR3 is TGTGCCACAGGGAACTATGGCTACACCTTC. Residues: CATGNYGYTF.

This clonotype was counted ten times or more. The gene calls are TRBV6-1 and TRBJ1-2, with TRBD1 identical over 9 bases. Trimming cost V 10 bases and J 5 bases; bases outside gene matches: 11. This CDR3 has 14 residues. Germline V gene sequence: CDR1 MNHNS, CDR2 SASEGT. CDR3 protein: CATAGQGDSYGYTF. The CDR3 bases are TGTGCCACGGCGGGACAGGGCGACTCATATGGCTACACCTTC.

This clonotype has ten or more counts. The J gene is TRBJ1-1, the V gene TRBV11-2; D gene unclear. The CDR3 has 13 residues. The V gene's germline CDR1 is SGHAT and CDR2 FQNNGV. V lost 2 bases and J 4 bases, leaving 8 bases between the germline ends. CDR3 in DNA: TGTGCCAGCAGCTTAAGGGCAGCCACTGAAGCTTTCTTT. Amino acid sequence: CASSLRAATEAFF.

This clonotype showed up just once. With a much larger clone just one base away, this may be a read error. The J gene is TRBJ1-5, the V gene TRBV7-8, with D perhaps matching TRBD1 (6 bases). The CDR3 covers 15 residues. Germline CDR1 is SGHVS and CDR2 is FQNEAQ. Trimming shortened V by 2 bases and J by 5 bases, and 13 bases separated the two germline ends. The CDR3 sequence is CASSLLGQSDQPQHF. The CDR3 nucleotides read TGTGCCAGCAGCTTATTAGGACAGTCTGATCAGCCCCAGCATTTT.

This clonotype has a count of ten or more. The chain combines TRBV6-1 with TRBJ2-5; 7 bases map to TRBD2. V shed 3 bases, J shed 4 bases, and the junction held 14 bases outside the gene matches. CDR1 and CDR2 from the germline V gene are MNHNS and SASEGT. CDR3 length: 17 residues. CDR3 coding DNA: TGTGCCAGCAGTGACCCCGGTTTGTCTAGCGGAGGAGAGACCCAGTACTTC. This gives the protein CASSDPGLSSGGETQYF.

This clonotype was picked up many times. DNA of the CDR3: TGTGCCAGCAGTTTAACGAGCGCTGAAGCTTTCTTT. Protein product: CASSLTSAEAFF. The rearrangement joins TRBV28 to TRBJ1-1, with D unresolved. The germline V gene encodes CDR1 MDHEN and CDR2 SYDVKM. V was shortened by 2 bases and J by 6 bases, with 7 bases between the two germline ends. This CDR3 region has 12 residues.

About this clonotype itself: Given a much more abundant clone one base away, this may be a read error. This sequence joins TRBV7-9 and TRBJ2-5; unclear D gene. Germline lookup yields CDR1 SEHNR and CDR2 FQNEAQ (reference sequence). Trimming pared 10 bases from V and 7 bases from J, leaving 19 bases between. This CDR3 spans 13 amino acids. CDR3 coding DNA: TGTGCCATCACCCGAGCAAGGTCCGGGACCCAGTACTTC. Translated, it gives CAITRARSGTQYF.

This clonotype has a count of ten or more. V and J are TRBV7-2 and TRBJ2-4; D may be TRBD1 or TRBD2 (5 bases each). This CDR3 has 17 residues. Germline-derived CDR1 and CDR2 are SGHTA and FQGNSA. With 5 bases removed from V and 0 bases from J, the gap between germline ends came to 17 bases. The CDR3 loop reads CASSPGQRKLAKNIQYF. The CDR3, as DNA: TGTGCCAGCAGCCCGGGGCAGCGAAAGCTAGCCAAAAACATTCAGTACTTC.

This clonotype occurred a few times. This sequence may be a read error, since a much larger clone differs from it by one base. The V call is TRBV24-1, the J call TRBJ2-7, with D possibly TRBD2 on 6 matching bases. The V end was cut by 3 bases, the J end by 2 bases, with 22 bases between. The CDR3 extends over 18 amino acids. Germline CDR1 KGHDR, CDR2 SFDVKD. CDR3 coding DNA: TGTGCCACCAGTGATCGAGGGACTTTCTCCCAGCCGCCCTACGAGCAGTACTTC. Translating it yields CATSDRGTFSQPPYEQYF.

This clonotype was seen more than once but under ten times. The rearrangement uses TRBV6-2 or TRBV6-3 and TRBJ2-7; no reliable D call. This CDR3 has 13 amino acids. Germline CDR1 reads MNHEY; CDR2 reads SVGEGT. Trimming pared 5 bases from V and 3 bases from J, leaving 11 bases between. The CDR3 DNA sequence: TGTGCCAGCAGTGAACACCCTCTCTACGAGCAGTACTTC. It encodes CASSEHPLYEQYF.

This clonotype was counted at least ten times. The chain has TRBV15 and TRBJ2-5; TRBD1 is a possible D gene (5 bases). CDR3 length: 14 residues. Germline V gene lookup returns CDR1 LNHNV and CDR2 YYDKDF (reference sequence). Trimming left V 3 bases short and J 4 bases short, with 12 bases between. The CDR3 DNA reads as TGTGCCACCAGCAGTCCAGGGCGTGGAGAGACCCAGTACTTC. Its translation is CATSSPGRGETQYF.

This clonotype was recorded many times. The rearrangement joins TRBV28 to TRBJ2-7; TRBD2 might be the D (5 bases). V lost 0 bases, J lost 3 bases, and 15 bases lay in between. CDR3 length: 16 residues. In germline, CDR1 is MDHEN, CDR2 SYDVKM. The CDR3 sequence: CASSLWRASRDYEQYF. In DNA form, the CDR3 reads TGTGCCAGCAGTTTATGGCGGGCTAGTCGGGACTACGAGCAGTACTTC.

The V call is TRBV12-3 or TRBV12-4, the J call TRBJ2-3, with D hard to call. Trimming pared 6 bases from V and 4 bases from J, leaving 11 bases between. The length of the CDR3 is 13 residues. The CDR3 loop is CASSSTPPDTQYF. The DNA for the CDR3 is TGTGCCAGCAGCTCCACACCTCCAGATACGCAGTATTTT.

This clonotype was observed at least ten times. The J gene is TRBJ1-1, the V gene TRBV2, with 8 bases matching TRBD1. The V and J ends lost 6 bases and 7 bases, in that order; junction bases with no gene match: 10. Germline CDR1 reads SNHLY; CDR2 reads FYNNEI. The CDR3 runs 14 residues. The DNA for the CDR3 is TGTGCCAGCAGAAGTGAAGGGACAGGCGTTGAAGCTTTCTTT. It yields the protein CASRSEGTGVEAFF.

The table lists this clonotype with a few counts. The CDR3 sequence is CASSFVGTQGYQETQYF. The CDR3 DNA is TGTGCCAGCAGCTTCGTGGGAACGCAGGGGTACCAAGAGACCCAGTACTTC. This rearrangement joins TRBV7-9 to TRBJ2-5; possible D gene TRBD1, 6 bases. Trimming took off 3 bases at V and 0 bases at J, with 17 bases between the two ends. The V gene's germline CDR1 is SEHNR and CDR2 FQNEAQ (reference sequence). The CDR3 consists of 17 residues.

This clonotype was seen ten or more times. The chain employs TRBV2 and TRBJ2-7, with 8 bases fitting TRBD1. After removal of 7 bases from V and 4 bases from J, the junction contained 6 bases not matched to a gene. The germline V gene encodes CDR1 SNHLY and CDR2 FYNNEI. This CDR3 has 13 residues. The CDR3 reads CASTLGTGYEQYF. The DNA of the CDR3 is TGTGCCAGCACCCTAGGGACAGGATACGAGCAGTACTTC.